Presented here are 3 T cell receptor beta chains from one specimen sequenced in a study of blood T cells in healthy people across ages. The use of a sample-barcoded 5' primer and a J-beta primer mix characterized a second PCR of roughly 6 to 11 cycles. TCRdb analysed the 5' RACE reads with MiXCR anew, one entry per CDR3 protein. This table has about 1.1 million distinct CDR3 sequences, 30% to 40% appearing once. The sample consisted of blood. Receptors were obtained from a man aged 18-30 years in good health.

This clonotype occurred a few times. CDR3 region: CASSLIQSSYNEQFF. Written as DNA, the CDR3 is TGTGCCAGCAGCTTAATTCAGAGCTCCTACAATGAGCAGTTCTTC. The genes are TRBV11-1 and TRBJ2-1; D is unclear. Germline CDR1 is SGHAT and CDR2 is FQDESV (reference sequence). This CDR3 is built from 15 residues. Trimming removed 2 bases at V and 0 bases at J, with 8 bases between.

The CDR3: CASRPRTSGATDTQYF. As DNA, the CDR3 is TGTGCCAGCAGACCTCGGACTAGCGGGGCCACAGATACGCAGTATTTT. This chain uses TRBV6-2 or TRBV6-3 with TRBJ2-3; 12 bases match TRBD2. CDR3 length equals 16 residues. The ends lost 6 bases at V and 2 bases at J; junction bases unmatched: 6. Germline V lookup: CDR1 MNHEY, CDR2 SVGEGT.

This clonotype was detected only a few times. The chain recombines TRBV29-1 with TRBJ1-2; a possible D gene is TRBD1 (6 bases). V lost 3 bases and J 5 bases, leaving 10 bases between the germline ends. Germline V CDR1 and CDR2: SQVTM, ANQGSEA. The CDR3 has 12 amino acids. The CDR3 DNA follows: TGCAGCGTTGAGAGGGGGGATTATGGCTACACCTTC. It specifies CSVERGDYGYTF.